Listed here is a single TCR beta chain. This sample stems from a study of T cells in Graves' hyperthyroidism and ophthalmopathy. TCR beta CDR3 region amplification was performed from RNA transcripts. Primed by the HTBI set, a first-round RT-PCR was run on the TCR CDR3. TCRdb passed the multiplex PCR reads through MiXCR, listing each CDR3 protein once. The sample has fewer than 650,000 distinct CDR3 sequences; about 15% are singletons. The V end was cut by 3 bases, the J end by 1 base, with 16 bases between. CDR1 and CDR2 (germline): GTSNPN, SVGIG (reference sequence). This CDR3 has 15 amino acids. The chain recombines TRBV30 with TRBJ2-7; D remains unclear. Material: blood. The receptor's source is a woman aged 25 to 45 with Graves' hyperthyroidism that later progressed to Graves' ophthalmopathy. The DNA for the CDR3 is TGTGCCTGGAGGGCAGGCGCCGGCCCGTCCTACGAGCAGTACTTC. Translated, it gives CAWRAGAGPSYEQYF.